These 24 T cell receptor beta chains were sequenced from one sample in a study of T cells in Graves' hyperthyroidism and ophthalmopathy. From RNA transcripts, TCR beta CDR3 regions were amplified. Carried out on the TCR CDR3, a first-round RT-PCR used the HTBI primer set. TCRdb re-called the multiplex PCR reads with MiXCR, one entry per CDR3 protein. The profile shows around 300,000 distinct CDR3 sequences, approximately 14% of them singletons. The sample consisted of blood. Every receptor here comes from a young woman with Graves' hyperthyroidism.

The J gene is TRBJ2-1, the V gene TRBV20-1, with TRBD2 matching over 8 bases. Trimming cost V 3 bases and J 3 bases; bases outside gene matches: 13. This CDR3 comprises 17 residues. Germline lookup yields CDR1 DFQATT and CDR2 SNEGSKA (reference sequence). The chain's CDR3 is CSASYAGGLTYYNEQFF. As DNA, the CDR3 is TGCAGTGCTAGTTACGCGGGAGGCCTCACCTACTACAATGAGCAGTTCTTC.

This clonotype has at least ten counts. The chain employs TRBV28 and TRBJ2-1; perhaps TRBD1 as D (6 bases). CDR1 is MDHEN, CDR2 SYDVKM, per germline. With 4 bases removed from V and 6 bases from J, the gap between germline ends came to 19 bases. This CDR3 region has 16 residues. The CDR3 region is CASSSPTGRGGNEQFF. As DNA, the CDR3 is TGTGCCAGCAGTTCCCCTACAGGGAGAGGAGGCAATGAGCAGTTCTTC.

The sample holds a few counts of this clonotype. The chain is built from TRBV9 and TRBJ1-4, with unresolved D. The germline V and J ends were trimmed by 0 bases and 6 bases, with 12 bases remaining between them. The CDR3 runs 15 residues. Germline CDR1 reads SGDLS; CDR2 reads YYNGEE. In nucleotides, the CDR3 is TGTGCCAGCAGCGTAGGAGGGCGAGTGGATGAAAAACTGTTTTTT. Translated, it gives CASSVGGRVDEKLFF.

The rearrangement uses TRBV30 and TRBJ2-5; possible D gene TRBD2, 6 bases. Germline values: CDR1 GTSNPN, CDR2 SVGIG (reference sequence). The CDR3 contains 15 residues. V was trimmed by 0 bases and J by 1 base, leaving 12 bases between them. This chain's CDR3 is CAWSVKAGRQETQYF. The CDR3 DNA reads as TGTGCCTGGAGTGTAAAAGCGGGCCGCCAAGAGACCCAGTACTTC. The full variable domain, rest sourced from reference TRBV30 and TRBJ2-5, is SQTIHQWPATLVQPVGSPLSLECTVEGTSNPNLYWYRQAAGRGLQLLFYSVGIGQISSEVPQNLSASRPQDRQFILSSKKLLLSDSGFYLCAWSVKAGRQETQYFGPGTRLLVL.

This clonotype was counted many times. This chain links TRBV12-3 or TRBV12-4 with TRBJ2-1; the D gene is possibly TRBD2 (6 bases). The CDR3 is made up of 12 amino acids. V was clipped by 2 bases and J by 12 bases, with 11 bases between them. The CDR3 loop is CASSLIARGQFF. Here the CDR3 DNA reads TGTGCCAGCAGTTTAATTGCGCGGGGGCAGTTCTTC.

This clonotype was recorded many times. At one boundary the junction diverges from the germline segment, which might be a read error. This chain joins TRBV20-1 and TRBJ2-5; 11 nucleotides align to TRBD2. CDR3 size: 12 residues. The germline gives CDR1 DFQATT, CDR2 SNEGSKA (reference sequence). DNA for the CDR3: TGCAGTGCTCCGGGACTAGCGGACCGGGAGGACTTC. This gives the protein CSAPGLADREDF.

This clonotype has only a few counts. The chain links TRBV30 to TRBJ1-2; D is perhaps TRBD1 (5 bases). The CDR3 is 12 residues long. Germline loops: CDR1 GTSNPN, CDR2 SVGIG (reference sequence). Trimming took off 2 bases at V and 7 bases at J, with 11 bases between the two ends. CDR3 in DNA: TGTGCCTGGAGTTCGTCAGGGTTTGGCTACACCTTC. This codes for CAWSSSGFGYTF.

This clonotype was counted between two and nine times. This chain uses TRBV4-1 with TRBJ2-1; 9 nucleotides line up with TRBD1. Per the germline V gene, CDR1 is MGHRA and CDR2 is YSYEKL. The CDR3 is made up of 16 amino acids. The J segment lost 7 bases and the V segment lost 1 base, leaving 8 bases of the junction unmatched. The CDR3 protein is CASSQAAGQGTNEQFF. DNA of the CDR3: TGCGCCAGCAGCCAAGCGGCGGGACAGGGAACTAATGAGCAGTTCTTC.

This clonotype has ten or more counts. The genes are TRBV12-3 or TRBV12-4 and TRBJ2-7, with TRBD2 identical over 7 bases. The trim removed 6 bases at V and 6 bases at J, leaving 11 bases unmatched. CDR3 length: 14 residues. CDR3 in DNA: TGTGCCAGCAGACGGGAGGCAAGCGCGGGCGAGCAGTACTTC. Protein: CASRREASAGEQYF.

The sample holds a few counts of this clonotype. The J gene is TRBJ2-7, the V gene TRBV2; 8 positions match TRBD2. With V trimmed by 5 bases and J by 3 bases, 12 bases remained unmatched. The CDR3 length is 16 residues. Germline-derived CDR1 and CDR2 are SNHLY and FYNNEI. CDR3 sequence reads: CASSLSTGTSFYEQYF. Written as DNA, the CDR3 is TGTGCCAGCAGTTTATCAACCGGGACTAGTTTCTACGAGCAGTACTTC.

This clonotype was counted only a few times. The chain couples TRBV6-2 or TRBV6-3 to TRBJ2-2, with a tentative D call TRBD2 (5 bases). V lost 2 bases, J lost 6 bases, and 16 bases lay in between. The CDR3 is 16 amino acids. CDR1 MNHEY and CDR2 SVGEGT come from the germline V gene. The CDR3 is CASSYPRGFFAGELFF. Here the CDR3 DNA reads TGTGCCAGCAGTTACCCTCGAGGGTTTTTCGCCGGGGAGCTGTTTTTT.

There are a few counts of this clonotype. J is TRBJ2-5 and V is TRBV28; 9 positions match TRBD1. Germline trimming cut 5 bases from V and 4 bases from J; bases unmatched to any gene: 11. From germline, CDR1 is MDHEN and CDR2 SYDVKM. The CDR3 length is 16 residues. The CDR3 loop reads CASSPPNRGLLETQYF. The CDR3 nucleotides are TGTGCCAGCAGTCCCCCGAACAGGGGGCTTTTAGAGACCCAGTACTTC.

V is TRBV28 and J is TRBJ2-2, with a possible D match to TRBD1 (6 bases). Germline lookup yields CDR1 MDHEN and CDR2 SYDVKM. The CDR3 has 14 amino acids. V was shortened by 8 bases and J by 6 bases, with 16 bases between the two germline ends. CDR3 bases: TGTGCCAGCTTTGACAGGTTTTCTCCCGGGGAGCTGTTTTTT. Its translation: CASFDRFSPGELFF.

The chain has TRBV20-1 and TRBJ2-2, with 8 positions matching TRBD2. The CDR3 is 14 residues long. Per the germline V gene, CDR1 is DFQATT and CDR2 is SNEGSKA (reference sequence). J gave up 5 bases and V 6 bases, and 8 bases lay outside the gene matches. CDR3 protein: CSAVPGLGTGELFF. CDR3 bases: TGCAGTGCCGTCCCGGGACTAGGGACCGGGGAGCTGTTTTTT.

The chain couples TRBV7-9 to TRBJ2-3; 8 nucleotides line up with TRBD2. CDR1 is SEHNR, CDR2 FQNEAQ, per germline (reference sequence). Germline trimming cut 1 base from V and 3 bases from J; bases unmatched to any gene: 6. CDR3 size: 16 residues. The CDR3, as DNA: TGTGCCAGCAGCTTAGGGGCGGGAGGTATAACAGATACGCAGTATTTT. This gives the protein CASSLGAGGITDTQYF.

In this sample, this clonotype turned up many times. CDR3 amino acids: CASSPSGRAGMDEQFF. CDR3 DNA sequence: TGTGCCAGCTCCCCTAGCGGGAGGGCCGGTATGGATGAGCAGTTCTTC. This chain uses TRBV11-2 with TRBJ2-1, with 12 bases lining up with TRBD2. V lost 8 bases and J lost 8; bases outside the gene matches: 13. CDR1 SGHAT and CDR2 FQNNGV come from the germline V gene. The CDR3 totals 16 residues.

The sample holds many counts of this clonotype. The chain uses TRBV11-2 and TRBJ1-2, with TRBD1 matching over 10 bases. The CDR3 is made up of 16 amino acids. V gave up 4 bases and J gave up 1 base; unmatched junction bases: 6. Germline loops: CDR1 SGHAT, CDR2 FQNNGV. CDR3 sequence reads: CASSSPGTGVNYGYTF. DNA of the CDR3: TGTGCCAGCAGCTCCCCCGGGACAGGGGTTAACTATGGCTACACCTTC.

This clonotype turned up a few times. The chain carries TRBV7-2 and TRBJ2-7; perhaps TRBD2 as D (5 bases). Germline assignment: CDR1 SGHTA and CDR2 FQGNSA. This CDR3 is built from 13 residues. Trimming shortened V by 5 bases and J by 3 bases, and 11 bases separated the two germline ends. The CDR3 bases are TGTGCCAGCAGCCGCCGGACTTTCTACGAGCAGTACTTC. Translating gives CASSRRTFYEQYF.

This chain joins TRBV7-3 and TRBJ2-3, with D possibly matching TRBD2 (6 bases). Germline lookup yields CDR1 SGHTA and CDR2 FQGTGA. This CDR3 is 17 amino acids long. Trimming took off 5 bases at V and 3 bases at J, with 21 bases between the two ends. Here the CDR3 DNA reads TGTGCCAGCAGCCCAAAACCGGCCTCGGGGGAGACAGATACGCAGTATTTT. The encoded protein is CASSPKPASGETDTQYF.

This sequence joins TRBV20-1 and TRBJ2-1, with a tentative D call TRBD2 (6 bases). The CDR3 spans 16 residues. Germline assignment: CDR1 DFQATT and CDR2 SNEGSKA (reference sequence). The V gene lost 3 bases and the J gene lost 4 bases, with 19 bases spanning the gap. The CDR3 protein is CSASPTGTSLYNEQFF. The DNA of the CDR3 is TGCAGTGCTAGCCCAACCGGGACTTCCTTATACAATGAGCAGTTCTTC.

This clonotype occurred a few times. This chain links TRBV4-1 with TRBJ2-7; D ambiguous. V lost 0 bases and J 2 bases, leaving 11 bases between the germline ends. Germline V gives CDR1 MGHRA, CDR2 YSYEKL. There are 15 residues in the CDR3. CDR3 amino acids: CASSQDFPGAYEQYF. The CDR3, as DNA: TGCGCCAGCAGCCAAGATTTTCCTGGGGCCTACGAGCAGTACTTC.

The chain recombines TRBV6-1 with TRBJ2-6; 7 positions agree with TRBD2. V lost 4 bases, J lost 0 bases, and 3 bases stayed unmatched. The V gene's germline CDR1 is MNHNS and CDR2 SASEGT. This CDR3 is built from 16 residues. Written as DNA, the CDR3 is TGTGCCAGCAGTGGTAGCGGGTACTCTGGGGCCAACGTCCTGACTTTC. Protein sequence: CASSGSGYSGANVLTF.

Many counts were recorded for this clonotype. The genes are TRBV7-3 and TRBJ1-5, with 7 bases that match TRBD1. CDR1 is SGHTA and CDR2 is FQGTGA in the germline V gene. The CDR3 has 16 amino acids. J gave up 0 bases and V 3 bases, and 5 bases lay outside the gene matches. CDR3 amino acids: CASSFQGGYSNQPQHF. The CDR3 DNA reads TGTGCCAGCAGCTTCCAGGGGGGTTATAGCAATCAGCCCCAGCATTTT. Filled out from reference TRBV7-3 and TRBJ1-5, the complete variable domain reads GAGVSQTPSNKVTEKGKYVELRCDPISGHTALYWYRQSLGQGPEFLIYFQGTGAADDSGLPNDRFFAVRPEGSVSTLKIQRTERGDSAVYLCASSFQGGYSNQPQHFGDGTRLSIL.

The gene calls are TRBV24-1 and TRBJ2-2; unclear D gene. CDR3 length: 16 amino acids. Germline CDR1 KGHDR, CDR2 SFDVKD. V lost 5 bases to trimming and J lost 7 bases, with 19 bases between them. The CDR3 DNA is TGTGCCACCAGTGGGAAGGTCGGGCCCGTGAACGGGGAGCTGTTTTTT. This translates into CATSGKVGPVNGELFF.